Sequencing of this T cell receptor (beta chain) was carried out in a study of blood T cell repertoires in COVID-19. Study-wide background: PBMCs, B-cell-depleted T cells, or T cells were the source of the cDNA or gDNA that made up the material.

Original processing notes: Reference gene primers were amplified, and this amplification served to estimate nucleated cell counts. The data were produced by immunoSEQ multiplex PCR, yet TCRdb's version contains in-frame clones alone and is incomplete. The DNA was the basis for D and trimming; V, J and clone size are from that table. The repertoire has 150,000 or so clones, around 88% of them found once; the top ten carry about 4.7%. The CDR3 covers 16 residues. Germline V gene sequence: CDR1 SGHRS, CDR2 YFSETQ. V dropped 4 bases and J dropped 0 bases, with 16 bases sitting between them. The sample consisted of peripheral blood. This receptor was taken from a human donor in a cohort sampled during active COVID-19. The chain is built from TRBV5-1 and TRBJ1-2; TRBD1 is a possible D gene (6 bases). The CDR3 spells CASSLLGTLANYGYTF. The CDR3 DNA reads as TGCGCCAGCAGCCTCTTGGGGACACTTGCTAACTATGGCTACACCTTC.